This T cell receptor (beta chain) was captured in a study of blood T cell repertoires in COVID-19. Overall study: The United States, Italy and Spain supplied acute and convalescent COVID-19 samples.

Between the trimmed V and J ends, which lost 2 bases and 1 base, there was a span of 12 bases. The CDR3 is made up of 16 amino acids. Germline CDR1 is MNHNS and CDR2 is SASEGT. In the authors' methods: Quantification of nucleated cells was approximated via reference gene primer amplification. Some clones are missing from TCRdb's copy, which holds only in-frame ones; the method was immunoSEQ multiplex PCR. D and trimming were read from the DNA, whereas the V and J calls and clone size are those reported in that table. The sample lists 150,000 to 200,000 clones, 70% to 90% occurring once. The chain combines TRBV6-1 with TRBJ1-5, with a possible D match to TRBD1 (5 bases). Input material: peripheral blood. The origin of this receptor is a man aged 45-65 years with active or convalescent COVID-19. This chain's CDR3 is CASSEWGTWSNQPQHF. CDR3 bases: TGTGCCAGCAGTGAATGGGGGACTTGGAGCAATCAGCCCCAGCATTTT.